Listed here are 9 T cell receptor beta chains from one sample, sequenced in a study of CXCR3-negative and CXCR3-positive naive CD8 T cells. The study, taken as a whole, reports: CXCR3-negative naive cells had less hydrophobic TRB CDR3s than did CXCR3-positive naive cells.

The method, 5' RACE with UMI labels, was used to prepare the TRB cDNA libraries. TCRdb reprocessed the 5' RACE reads, keeping one entry per CDR3 protein, no DNA. Recorded here are over 95,000 distinct CDR3 sequences; the top ten clones represent 0.36%. Their cognate antigens are unknown. Sequencing was done on a sample of naive CXCR3+ CD8+ T cells from blood. The sample's subset: CD45RO-CCR7+CD27+CD95- naive CD8+ T cells expressing CXCR3 (TNR3+). The receptors stem from a human donor in good health. Some clones in this sample may be carry-over from other donors' samples.

V gene TRBV20-1 combines with J gene TRBJ2-1. CDR3 length: 15 residues. Germline V gene data show CDR1 as DFQATT and CDR2 as SNEGSKA (reference sequence). CDR3 sequence: CSARDRQGPYNEQFF.

J is TRBJ2-7 and V is TRBV6-2 or TRBV6-3; the D call of TRBD1 rests on TCRdb alone, since no DNA is present to check it. CDR3 length equals 12 residues. The germline V gene has CDR1 MNHEY and CDR2 SVGEGT. This CDR3 is CASTGQGNEQYF.

The chain joins TRBV3-1 to TRBJ2-2; the TRBD1 assignment by TCRdb is unverifiable without DNA. The germline V gene has CDR1 LGHDT and CDR2 YNNKEL (reference sequence). The CDR3 runs 15 residues. The CDR3 protein is CASSLGQGNTGELFF.

The chain uses TRBV7-3 and TRBJ2-5; the TCRdb D gene call, TRBD1, has no DNA to confirm it. The CDR3 is made up of 14 amino acids. Germline V gene lookup returns CDR1 SGHTA and CDR2 FQGTGA. The CDR3 sequence: CASSPTGGGETQYF.

J is TRBJ2-5 and V is TRBV7-9; as DNA is missing, the TRBD1 call by TCRdb cannot be tested. Looked up from germline, CDR1 is SEHNR and CDR2 is FQNEAQ (reference sequence). The CDR3 runs 17 residues. CDR3 sequence: CVSSSPPGQGVRETQYF.

The V gene is TRBV15, the J gene TRBJ1-1; TCRdb reports TRBD1, a call that lacks DNA to check it against. CDR1 and CDR2 (germline): LNHNV, YYDKDF (reference sequence). The CDR3 consists of 13 residues. The CDR3 loop is CATSREIRAEAFF.

This chain links TRBV21-1 with TRBJ1-1; TCRdb's D call, TRBD1, is unchecked because there is no DNA. TRBV21-1 represents a pseudogene. This CDR3 comprises 17 residues. CDR3 amino acids: CASSKGTWGRRDTEAFF.

The V gene is TRBV28, the J gene TRBJ2-1; there is no DNA to check the TCRdb D call of TRBD2. CDR3 length equals 13 residues. Germline CDR1 and CDR2: MDHEN and SYDVKM. The CDR3 reads CASSPTGGREQFF.

V and J are TRBV7-8 and TRBJ2-6. This CDR3 comprises 14 residues. Germline V gene lookup returns CDR1 SGHVS and CDR2 FQNEAQ. Here the CDR3 reads CASSLVPGANVLTF.